Below are 18 T cell receptor beta chains sequenced from a single sample in a study of shared T cell receptors in the human thymus. Only in-frame clones appear in the TCRdb table, and some are missing; sequencing was by immunoSEQ multiplex PCR. The profile shows hundreds of thousands of clones, 70% to 90% of them singletons. This same sample was also taken into another study, of human thymus T cells.

The sequenced sample consisted of thymocytes. These receptors originate from a boy younger than two with a congenital heart defect.

The chain uses TRBV21-1 and TRBJ1-1. TRBV21-1 is noted as a pseudogene. This CDR3 region has 15 residues. As DNA, the CDR3 is TGTGCCAGCAGCCTCCTGGGGAAAGGGGGAGGGAGAGCTTTCTTT. This gives the protein CASSLLGKGGGRAFF.

The chain recombines TRBV19 with TRBJ2-1, with 9 positions matching TRBD2. The CDR3 has 15 amino acids. Germline CDR1 is LNHDA and CDR2 is SQIVND (reference sequence). Trimming took 2 bases from V and 7 from J; bases not matched to a gene: 6. CDR3 DNA: TGTGCCAGTAGTATAAGGCGGGAGGGCCAGAATGAGCAGTTCTTC. This gives the protein CASSIRREGQNEQFF.

J is TRBJ1-2 and V is TRBV30; D is possibly TRBD1 (6 bases). From germline, CDR1 is GTSNPN and CDR2 SVGIG (reference sequence). There are 13 residues in the CDR3. The V end lost 1 base, the J end lost 6 bases, and 12 bases lay between the germline ends. The CDR3 region has the DNA TGTGCCTGGAGTGGGGCGCCAGGGGATGGCTACACCTTC. Amino acid sequence: CAWSGAPGDGYTF.

This clone came up a few times. The V and J genes are TRBV14 and TRBJ2-2; 16 bases are shared with TRBD2. Germline-derived CDR1 and CDR2 are SGHDN and FVKESK. Unmatched junction bases numbered 9, after V lost 1 base and J lost 4 bases. CDR3 length: 20 residues. CDR3 residues: CASSQGPGTSGRAGTGELFF. DNA of the CDR3: TGTGCCAGCAGCCAAGGTCCCGGGACTAGCGGGAGGGCCGGCACCGGGGAGCTGTTTTTT.

This sequence joins TRBV27 and TRBJ1-3; 8 nucleotides agree with TRBD1. The CDR3 has 19 residues. Germline V CDR1 and CDR2: MNHEY, SMNVEV (reference sequence). J gave up 0 bases and V 5 bases, and 15 bases lay outside the gene matches. CDR3 sequence (DNA): TGTGCCAGCAGTCTCCATGGACAGGGCTCCGCTTCCTCTGGAAACACCATATATTTT. Translating it yields CASSLHGQGSASSGNTIYF.

The gene calls are TRBV14 and TRBJ2-7; 10 nucleotides agree with TRBD1. The junction had 8 bases not matched to a gene; V was cut back by 0 bases and J by 6 bases. Looked up from germline, CDR1 is SGHDN and CDR2 is FVKESK. CDR3 length: 16 residues. DNA of the CDR3: TGTGCCAGCAGCCAAGAAAGCCGGGACAGGGGACCCGAGCAGTACTTC. Its translation: CASSQESRDRGPEQYF.

V and J are TRBV9 and TRBJ1-2; D may be TRBD1 (6 bases). Germline V CDR1 and CDR2: SGDLS, YYNGEE. This CDR3 has 14 amino acids. V was trimmed by 1 base and J by 10 bases, leaving 17 bases between them. CDR3: CASSVYRTGKDYTF. The CDR3, as DNA: TGTGCCAGCAGCGTATACAGAACAGGGAAGGACTACACCTTC. Looking up the rest from reference TRBV9 and TRBJ1-2 gives the full variable domain: DSGVTQTPKHLITATGQRVTLRCSPRSGDLSVYWYQQSLDQGLQFLIQYYNGEERAKGNILERFSAQQFPDLHSELNLSSLELGDSALYFCASSVYRTGKDYTFGSGTRLTVV.

This chain uses TRBV29-1 with TRBJ2-3, with 12 nucleotides matching TRBD2. This CDR3 has 14 residues. Germline CDR1 is SQVTM and CDR2 is ANQGSEA. Trimming took 2 bases from V and 6 from J; bases not matched to a gene: 3. The CDR3 DNA reads TGCAGCGTTGAACGACTAGCGGGAGTGGATACGCAGTATTTT. Translated: CSVERLAGVDTQYF.

The chain employs TRBV28 and TRBJ2-7; 9 positions match TRBD2. This CDR3 spans 24 amino acids. Unmatched junction bases numbered 34, after V lost 7 bases and J lost 0 bases. The V gene's germline CDR1 is MDHEN and CDR2 SYDVKM. The CDR3 sequence: CASTPGPAAGKNAKLAGDSYEQYF. CDR3 sequence (DNA): TGTGCCAGCACCCCCGGGCCCGCGGCAGGGAAAAATGCTAAACTAGCGGGTGACTCCTACGAGCAGTACTTC.

The chain carries TRBV5-5 and TRBJ2-5; D might be TRBD1 (6 bases). The germline V and J ends were trimmed by 4 bases and 1 base, with 8 bases remaining between them. The CDR3 length is 13 residues. Germline V gene lookup returns CDR1 SGHKS and CDR2 YYEKEE (reference sequence). CDR3 nucleotides: TGTGCCAGCAGCGTGGACAGCCAAGAGACCCAGTACTTC. Its translation is CASSVDSQETQYF. The full variable domain, its missing parts supplied by reference TRBV5-5 and TRBJ2-5, is DAGVTQSPTHLIKTRGQQVTLRCSPISGHKSVSWYQQVLGQGPQFIFQYYEKEERGRGNFPDRFSARQFPNYSSELNVNALLLGDSALYLCASSVDSQETQYFGPGTRLLVL.

This clone was observed a single time. J is TRBJ2-7 and V is TRBV11-3, with TRBD2 matching over 8 bases. The V gene's germline CDR1 is SGHNT and CDR2 YENEEA. The CDR3 length is 17 residues. The J segment lost 3 bases and the V segment lost 6 bases, leaving 16 bases of the junction unmatched. The CDR3 reads CASSKNHSGIQLYEQYF. The CDR3 coding sequence is TGTGCCAGCAGTAAAAATCATAGCGGGATCCAGCTCTACGAGCAGTACTTC.

This clone was picked up a small number of times. The chain couples TRBV4-3 to TRBJ1-5, with TRBD1 identical over 7 bases. This CDR3 contains 15 residues. V lost 4 bases and J lost 4; bases outside the gene matches: 7. Germline V gene data show CDR1 as LGHNA and CDR2 as YSLEER. The CDR3 bases are TGCGCCAGCAGCCCCGACAGGGCGTCGAATCAGCCCCAGCATTTT. Translation gives CASSPDRASNQPQHF.

This clone was seen only once. The chain links TRBV29-1 to TRBJ1-1, with D perhaps TRBD1 (6 bases). This CDR3 has 11 residues. Germline CDR1 and CDR2: SQVTM and ANQGSEA. Trimming pared 7 bases from V and 5 bases from J, leaving 11 bases between. The CDR3 DNA reads TGCAGCGCACAGGGTAGGACTGAAGCTTTCTTT. It is translated as CSAQGRTEAFF.

The chain has TRBV29-1 and TRBJ2-3; TRBD2 might be the D (6 bases). The germline CDR1 and CDR2 sequences are SQVTM and ANQGSEA. V lost 4 bases, J lost 3 bases, and 17 bases lay in between. The CDR3 extends over 15 amino acids. The CDR3 nucleotides are TGCAGCGTTGGAGGGGCGGGAAGAGGGACAGATACGCAGTATTTT. Translation: CSVGGAGRGTDTQYF.

This clone was seen just once. CDR3 loop: CASSLGPNYGYTF. CDR3 nucleotides: TGCGCCAGCAGCTTGGGGCCCAACTATGGCTACACCTTC. V gene TRBV5-1 combines with J gene TRBJ1-2; D is unresolved. The length of the CDR3 is 13 residues. Germline CDR1 is SGHRS and CDR2 is YFSETQ. Trimming cost V 0 bases and J 2 bases, with 5 bases left between them.

As to this clone: Germline is not matched at one junction end, which may reflect a read error. The same CDR3 is also encoded by other DNA sequences in this sample. This rearrangement joins TRBV28 to TRBJ1-2; TRBD1 agrees at 7 bases. The CDR3 has 12 residues. Germline V gene lookup returns CDR1 MDHEN and CDR2 SYDVKM. The CDR3 DNA follows: TGTGCCAGCAGTTCCCGGGGACAGAGAACTTCATTC. Its protein product is CASSSRGQRTSF.

This chain links TRBV10-1 with TRBJ2-7, with 7 bases that match TRBD2. CDR1 and CDR2 (germline): WNHNN, SYGVQD (reference sequence). Losses at the gene ends were 0 bases for V and 9 bases for J; bases not matched to a gene: 5. The CDR3 covers 13 residues. As DNA, the CDR3 is TGCGCCAGCAGTGAGTCGGGGGGGGTCGGGCAGTACTTC. Translating it yields CASSESGGVGQYF.

This clone is a singleton in its sample. The genes are TRBV28 and TRBJ1-2; D perhaps matches TRBD1 (5 bases). Trimming took off 7 bases at V and 6 bases at J, with 15 bases between the two ends. Germline CDR1 is MDHEN and CDR2 is SYDVKM. The CDR3 loop spans 13 amino acids. CDR3 bases: TGTGCCAGCATCACGGCAGGGTATAATGGCTACACCTTC. Its translation: CASITAGYNGYTF.